In this sample, the clone carrying this T cell receptor (beta chain) turned up many times. Trimming shortened V by 0 bases and J by 2 bases, and 9 bases separated the two germline ends. Germline lookup yields CDR1 SGHDT and CDR2 YYEEEE. The CDR3 extends over 14 amino acids. These data originate in a study of T cells after yellow fever vaccination. TCRdb re-called the 5' RACE reads with MiXCR, one entry per CDR3 protein. This table has 10,000 to 15,000 distinct CDR3 sequences, about 6.1% appearing once. Sequenced material: PBMCs, either bulk or a sorted T-cell subset (CD4+, CD8+, memory, or dextramer-sorted; not recorded which), taken on the day of the yellow fever booster vaccination. The TCR sequence derives from a man under 40 who received the YFV17D yellow fever vaccine. The chain employs TRBV5-6 and TRBJ2-7; D remains ambiguous. The CDR3 nucleotides are TGTGCCAGCAGCTTGGGGGTGCAGACCTACGAGCAGTACTTC. Translation gives CASSLGVQTYEQYF.